This record looks at one TCR beta chain sequence and its context. No antigen is known for it. The data belong to a study of T cell repertoires in cytomegalovirus infection. Study as a whole: Signatures in public TCR beta sequences pointed to both CMV infection and matching HLA type.

Overall study findings and caveats: Pooled public TCR beta family frequency picked out CMV carriers with the relevant HLA. HLA-C-restricted CMV-specific TCR beta clonotypes prevailed in the ex vivo response.

TCRdb re-called the reads through MiXCR, storing one row per CDR3 protein. The sample lists 150,000 to 200,000 distinct CDR3 sequences; about an eighth were seen once. Germline CDR1 reads SGHRS; CDR2 reads YFSETQ. The CDR3 is 14 amino acids. V shed 3 bases, J shed 6 bases, and the junction held 6 bases outside the gene matches. Material for sequencing was PBMCs. The V call is TRBV5-1, the J call TRBJ2-3; 8 nucleotides match TRBD1. The sequence was collected from a human donor in good health (CMV status not recorded). Some clones in this sample may be carry-over from other donors' samples. CDR3 bases: TGCGCCAGCAGCTGGGACAGGATGGGGGATACGCAGTATTTT. This codes for CASSWDRMGDTQYF. Complete variable domain (other parts from reference TRBV5-1 and TRBJ2-3): KAGVTQTPRYLIKTRGQQVTLSCSPISGHRSVSWYQQTPGQGLQFLFEYFSETQRNKGNFPGRFSGRQFSNSRSEMNVSTLELGDSALYLCASSWDRMGDTQYFGPGTRLTVL.